This record concerns one T cell receptor (beta chain) sequence. This sample is drawn from a study of shared clonotypes between healthy human individuals. The length of the CDR3 is 16 residues. V lost 5 bases, J lost 7 bases, and 11 bases stayed unmatched. Germline loops: CDR1 MNHNY, CDR2 SVGAGI (reference sequence). Assay: immunoSEQ multiplex PCR; the TCRdb copy retains only in-frame clones and omits some. The table has about 1 million clones, 75% seen once. Sequencing input: memory CD4+ T cells sorted from blood. The subset was: CD45RA-negative fraction. V usage is TRBV6-6 and J usage is TRBJ2-1; 10 bases align to TRBD1. The clonotype comes from a man between 18 and 29 years old in good health. The CDR3 sequence: CASSRPGQGLENEQFF. The DNA of the CDR3 is TGTGCCAGCAGTCGACCGGGACAGGGGTTAGAGAATGAGCAGTTCTTC.